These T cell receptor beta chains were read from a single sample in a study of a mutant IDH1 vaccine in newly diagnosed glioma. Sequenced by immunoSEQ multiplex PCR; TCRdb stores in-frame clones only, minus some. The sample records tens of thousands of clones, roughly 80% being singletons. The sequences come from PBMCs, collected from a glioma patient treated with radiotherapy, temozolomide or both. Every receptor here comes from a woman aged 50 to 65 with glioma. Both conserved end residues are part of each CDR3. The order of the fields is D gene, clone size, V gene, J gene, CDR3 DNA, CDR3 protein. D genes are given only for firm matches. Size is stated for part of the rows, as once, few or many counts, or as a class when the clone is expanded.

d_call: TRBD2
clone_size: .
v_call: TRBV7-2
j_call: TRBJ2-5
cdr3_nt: TGTGCCAGCAGCTTAGGACTAGCGGGGGGCGGAGAGACCCAGTACTTC
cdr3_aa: CASSLGLAGGGETQYF

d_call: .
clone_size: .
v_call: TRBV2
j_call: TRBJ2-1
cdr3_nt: TGTGCCAGCCGGGGGGCAGGGAACTACAATGAGCAGTTCTTC
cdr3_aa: CASRGAGNYNEQFF

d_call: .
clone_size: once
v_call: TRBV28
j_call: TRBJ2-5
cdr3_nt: TGTGCCAGCAGTCCGCCCTCTCGGGCAGGGAGAGAGACCCAGTACTTC
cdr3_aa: CASSPPSRAGRETQYF

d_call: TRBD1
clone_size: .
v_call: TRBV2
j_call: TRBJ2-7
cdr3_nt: TGTGCCAGCGCCGAACAGGGGTGGGAGCAGTACTTC
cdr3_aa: CASAEQGWEQYF

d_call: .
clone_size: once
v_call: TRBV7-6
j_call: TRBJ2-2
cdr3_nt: TGTGCCAGCAGCTTAGGGGAAAAGGAAACCGGGGAGCTGTTTTTT
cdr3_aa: CASSLGEKETGELFF

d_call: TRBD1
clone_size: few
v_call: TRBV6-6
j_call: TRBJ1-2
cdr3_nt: TGTGCCAGCAGTTCATACGACGACAGGGAAAACTATGGCTACACCTTC
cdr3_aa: CASSSYDDRENYGYTF

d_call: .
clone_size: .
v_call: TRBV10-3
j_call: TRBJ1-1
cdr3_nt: TGTGCCATCAGTGAGTGGGGGTCAGAGGGCACTGAAGCTTTCTTT
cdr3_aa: CAISEWGSEGTEAFF

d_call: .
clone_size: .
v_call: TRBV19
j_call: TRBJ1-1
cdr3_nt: TGTGCCAGTAGTCAGTCTCGAAACACTGAAGCTTTCTTT
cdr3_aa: CASSQSRNTEAFF

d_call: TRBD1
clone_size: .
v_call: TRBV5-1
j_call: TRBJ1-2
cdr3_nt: TGCGCCAGCAGCTCCCCCACAGGGGGTTACTATGGCTACACCTTC
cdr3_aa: CASSSPTGGYYGYTF

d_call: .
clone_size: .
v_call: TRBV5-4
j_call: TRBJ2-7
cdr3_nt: TGTGCCAGCAGCTTGGGAGGCGGGGAAAGGTCCTACGAGCAGTACTTC
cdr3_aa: CASSLGGGERSYEQYF

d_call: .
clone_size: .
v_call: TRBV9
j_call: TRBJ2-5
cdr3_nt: TGTGCCAGCAGCGTCATCGGGGCTCGGGCGGAGACCCAGTACTTC
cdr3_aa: CASSVIGARAETQYF

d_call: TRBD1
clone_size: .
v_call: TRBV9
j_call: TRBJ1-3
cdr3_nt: TGTGCCAGCAGCGCCGACAGGGTTTCTGGAAACACCATATATTTT
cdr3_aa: CASSADRVSGNTIYF

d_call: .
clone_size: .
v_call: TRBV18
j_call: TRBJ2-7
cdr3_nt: TGTGCCAGCTCACCAAGGGAGGAGTACGAGCAGTACTTC
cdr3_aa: CASSPREEYEQYF

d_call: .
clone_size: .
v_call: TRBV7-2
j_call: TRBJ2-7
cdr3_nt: TGTGCCAGCAGCTACGGGACGGTCTCCTACGAGCAGTACTTC
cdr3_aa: CASSYGTVSYEQYF

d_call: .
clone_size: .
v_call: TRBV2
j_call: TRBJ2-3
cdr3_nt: TGTGCCAGCGGATCCATGGCGGGAGATACGCAGTATTTT
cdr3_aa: CASGSMAGDTQYF

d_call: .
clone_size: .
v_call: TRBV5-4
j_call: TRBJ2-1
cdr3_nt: TGTGCCAGCAGCTTGGAGGCAGGCCCCACCTACAATGAGCAGTTCTTC
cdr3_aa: CASSLEAGPTYNEQFF

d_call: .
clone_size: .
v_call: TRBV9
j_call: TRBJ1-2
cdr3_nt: TGTGCCAGCAGCGTAAACTCCCTCGGGGTAGATGGCTACACCTTC
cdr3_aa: CASSVNSLGVDGYTF

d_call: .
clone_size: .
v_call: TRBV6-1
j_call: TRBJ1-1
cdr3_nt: TGTGCCAGCAGAGAGACCAGGGGCACTGAAGCTTTCTTT
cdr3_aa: CASRETRGTEAFF

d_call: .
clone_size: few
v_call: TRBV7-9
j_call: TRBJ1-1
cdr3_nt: TGTGCCAGCAGGGGGACCGAAGCTTTCTTT
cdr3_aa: CASRGTEAFF

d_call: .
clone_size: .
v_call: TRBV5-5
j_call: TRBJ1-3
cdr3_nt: TGTGCCAGCAGCTGGGGGACTCTGACCTCTGGAAACACCATATATTTT
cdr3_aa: CASSWGTLTSGNTIYF

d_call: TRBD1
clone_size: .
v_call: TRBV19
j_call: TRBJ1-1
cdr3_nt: TGTGCCAGTAAAGACAGGGAGTATGGGTCGAACACTGAAGCTTTCTTT
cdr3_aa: CASKDREYGSNTEAFF

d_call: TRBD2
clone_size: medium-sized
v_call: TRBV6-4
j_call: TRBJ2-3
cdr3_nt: TGTGCCAGCAGTTATACTAGCGGGAGTAGCACAGATACGCAGTATTTT
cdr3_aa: CASSYTSGSSTDTQYF

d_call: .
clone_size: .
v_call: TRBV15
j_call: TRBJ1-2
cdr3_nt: TGTGCCACCAGCAGAGATTCCCGAACCCTGGGGGGCTACACCTTC
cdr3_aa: CATSRDSRTLGGYTF

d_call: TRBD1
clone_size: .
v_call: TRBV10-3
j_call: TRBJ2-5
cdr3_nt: TGTGCCATCAGTGAAGGACAGGGTGTGGAGACCCAGTACTTC
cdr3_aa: CAISEGQGVETQYF

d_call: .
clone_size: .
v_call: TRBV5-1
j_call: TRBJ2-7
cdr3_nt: TGCGCCAGCAGCCCCGACAGCAACCCATCCTACGAGCAGTACTTC
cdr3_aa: CASSPDSNPSYEQYF

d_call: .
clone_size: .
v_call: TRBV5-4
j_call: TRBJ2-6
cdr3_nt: TGTGCCAGCAGCCACGCGGGTGTTGGGGCCAACGTCCTGACTTTC
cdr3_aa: CASSHAGVGANVLTF

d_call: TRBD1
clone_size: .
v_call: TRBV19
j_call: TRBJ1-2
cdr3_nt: TGTGCCAGTAGTGGCGACAGGGCGTACTATGGCTACACCTTC
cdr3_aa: CASSGDRAYYGYTF